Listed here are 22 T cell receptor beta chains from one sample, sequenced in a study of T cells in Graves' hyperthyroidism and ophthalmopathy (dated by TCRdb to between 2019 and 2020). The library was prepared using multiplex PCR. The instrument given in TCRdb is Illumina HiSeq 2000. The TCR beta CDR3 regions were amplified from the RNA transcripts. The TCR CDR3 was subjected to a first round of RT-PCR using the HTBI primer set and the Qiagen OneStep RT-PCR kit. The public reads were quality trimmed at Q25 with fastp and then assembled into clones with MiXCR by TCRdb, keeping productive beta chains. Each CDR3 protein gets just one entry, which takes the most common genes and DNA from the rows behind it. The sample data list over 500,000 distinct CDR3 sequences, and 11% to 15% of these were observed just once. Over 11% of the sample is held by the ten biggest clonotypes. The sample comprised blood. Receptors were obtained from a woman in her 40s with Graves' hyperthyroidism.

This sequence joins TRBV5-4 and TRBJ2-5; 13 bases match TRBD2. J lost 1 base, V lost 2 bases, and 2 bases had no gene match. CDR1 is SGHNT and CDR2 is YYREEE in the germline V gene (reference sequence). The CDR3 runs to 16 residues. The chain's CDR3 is CASSFGLAGAQETQYF. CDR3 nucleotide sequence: TGTGCCAGCAGCTTCGGACTAGCGGGAGCCCAAGAGACCCAGTACTTC.

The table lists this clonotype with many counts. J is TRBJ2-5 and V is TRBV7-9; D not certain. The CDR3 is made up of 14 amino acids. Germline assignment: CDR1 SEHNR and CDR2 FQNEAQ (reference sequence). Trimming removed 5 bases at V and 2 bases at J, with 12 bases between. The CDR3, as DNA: TGTGCCAGCAGCCCCGTCCTACTACAAGAGACCCAGTACTTC. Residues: CASSPVLLQETQYF.

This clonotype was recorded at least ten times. CDR3 region: CASSTSTGGADSPLHF. As DNA, the CDR3 is TGTGCCAGCAGCACCTCAACAGGGGGCGCGGATTCACCCCTCCACTTT. V and J are TRBV9 and TRBJ1-6, with TRBD1 matching 9 bases. Germline V lookup: CDR1 SGDLS, CDR2 YYNGEE. The CDR3 length is 16 residues. Trimming took 4 bases from V and 8 from J; bases not matched to a gene: 10. The complete variable domain, with remaining parts taken from reference TRBV9 and TRBJ1-6, reads DSGVTQTPKHLITATGQRVTLRCSPRSGDLSVYWYQQSLDQGLQFLIQYYNGEERAKGNILERFSAQQFPDLHSELNLSSLELGDSALYFCASSTSTGGADSPLHFGNGTRLTVT.

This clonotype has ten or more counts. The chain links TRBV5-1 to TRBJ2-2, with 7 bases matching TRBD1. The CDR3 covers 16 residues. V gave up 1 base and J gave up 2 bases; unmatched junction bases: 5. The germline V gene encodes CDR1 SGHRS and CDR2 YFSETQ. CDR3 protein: CASSLLGTVNTGELFF. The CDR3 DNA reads TGCGCCAGCAGCTTGTTAGGGACAGTTAACACCGGGGAGCTGTTTTTT.

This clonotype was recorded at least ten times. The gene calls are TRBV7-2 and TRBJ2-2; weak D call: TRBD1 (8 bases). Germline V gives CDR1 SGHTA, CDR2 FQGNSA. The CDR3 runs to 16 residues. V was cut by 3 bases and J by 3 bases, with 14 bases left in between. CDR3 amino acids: CASSFNRGGDTGELFF. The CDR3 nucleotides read TGTGCCAGCAGCTTCAACAGGGGGGGTGACACCGGGGAGCTGTTTTTT.

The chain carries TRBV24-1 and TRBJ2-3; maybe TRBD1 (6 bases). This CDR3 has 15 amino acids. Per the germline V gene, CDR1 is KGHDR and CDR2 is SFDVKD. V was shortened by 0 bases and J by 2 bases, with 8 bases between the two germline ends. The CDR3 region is CATSDLQGSTDTQYF. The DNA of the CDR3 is TGTGCCACCAGTGATTTGCAGGGGTCCACAGATACGCAGTATTTT.

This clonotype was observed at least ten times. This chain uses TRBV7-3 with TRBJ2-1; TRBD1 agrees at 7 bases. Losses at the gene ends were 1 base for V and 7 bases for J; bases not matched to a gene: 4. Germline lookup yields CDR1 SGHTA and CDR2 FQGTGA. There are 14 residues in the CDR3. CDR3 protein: CASSLMGQKNEQFF. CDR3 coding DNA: TGTGCCAGCAGCTTAATGGGACAGAAAAATGAGCAGTTCTTC.

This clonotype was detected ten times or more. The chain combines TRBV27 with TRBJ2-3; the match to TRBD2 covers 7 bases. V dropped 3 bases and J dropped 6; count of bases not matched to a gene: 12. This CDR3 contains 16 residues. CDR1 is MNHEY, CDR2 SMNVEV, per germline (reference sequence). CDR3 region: CASSLRNAGVGDTQYF. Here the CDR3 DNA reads TGTGCCAGCAGTTTGAGGAACGCGGGAGTTGGGGATACGCAGTATTTT.

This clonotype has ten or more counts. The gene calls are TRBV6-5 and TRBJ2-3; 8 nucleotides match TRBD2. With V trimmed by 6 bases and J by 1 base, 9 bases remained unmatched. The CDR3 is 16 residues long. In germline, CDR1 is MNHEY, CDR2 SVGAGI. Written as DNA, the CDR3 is TGTGCCAGCAGGGGACTAGGGGTATTCGGCACAGATACGCAGTATTTT. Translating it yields CASRGLGVFGTDTQYF.

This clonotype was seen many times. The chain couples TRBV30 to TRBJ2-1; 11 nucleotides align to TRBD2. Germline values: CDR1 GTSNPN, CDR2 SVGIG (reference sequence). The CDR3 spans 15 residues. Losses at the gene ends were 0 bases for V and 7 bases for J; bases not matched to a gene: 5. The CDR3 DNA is TGTGCCTGGAGTGTAGGGCTAGCGGGAGGTAATGAGCAGTTCTTC. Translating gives CAWSVGLAGGNEQFF.

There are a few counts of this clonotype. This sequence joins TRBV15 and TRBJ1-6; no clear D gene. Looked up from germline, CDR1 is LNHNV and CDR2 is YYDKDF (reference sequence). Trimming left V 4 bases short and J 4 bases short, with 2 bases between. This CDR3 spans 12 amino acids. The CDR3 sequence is CATSKYNSPLHF. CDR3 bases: TGTGCCACCAGCAAGTATAATTCACCCCTCCACTTT.

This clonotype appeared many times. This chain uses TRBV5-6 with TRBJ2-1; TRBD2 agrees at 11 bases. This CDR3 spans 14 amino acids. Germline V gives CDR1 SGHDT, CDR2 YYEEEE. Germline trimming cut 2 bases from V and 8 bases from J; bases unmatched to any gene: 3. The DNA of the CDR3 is TGTGCCAGCAGCTTCACTAGCGGGAGCGATGAGCAGTTCTTC. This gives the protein CASSFTSGSDEQFF.

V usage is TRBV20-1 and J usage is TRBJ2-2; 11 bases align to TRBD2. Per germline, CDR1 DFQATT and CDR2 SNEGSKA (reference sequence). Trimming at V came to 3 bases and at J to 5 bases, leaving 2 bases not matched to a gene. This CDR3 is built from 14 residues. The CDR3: CSASRTSGTGELFF. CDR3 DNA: TGCAGTGCTAGTCGGACTAGCGGGACCGGGGAGCTGTTTTTT.

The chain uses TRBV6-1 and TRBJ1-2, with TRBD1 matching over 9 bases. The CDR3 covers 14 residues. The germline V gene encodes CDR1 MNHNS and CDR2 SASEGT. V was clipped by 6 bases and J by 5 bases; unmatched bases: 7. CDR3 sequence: CASRPDRGGYGYTF. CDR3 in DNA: TGTGCCAGCAGGCCGGACAGGGGCGGATATGGCTACACCTTC.

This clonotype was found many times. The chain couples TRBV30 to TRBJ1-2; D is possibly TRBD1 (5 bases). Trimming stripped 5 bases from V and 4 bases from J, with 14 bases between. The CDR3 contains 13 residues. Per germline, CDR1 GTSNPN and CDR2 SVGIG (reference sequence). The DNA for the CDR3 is TGTGCCTGGGACCGGGGCACGCGCTATGGCTACACCTTC. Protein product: CAWDRGTRYGYTF.

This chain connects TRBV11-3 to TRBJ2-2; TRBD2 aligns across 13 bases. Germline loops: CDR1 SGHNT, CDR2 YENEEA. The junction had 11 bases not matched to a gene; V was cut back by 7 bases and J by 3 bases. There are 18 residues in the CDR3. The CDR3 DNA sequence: TGTGCCAGCACCGCCAGGACTAGCGGGAGAGAAGACACCGGGGAGCTGTTTTTT. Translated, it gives CASTARTSGREDTGELFF.

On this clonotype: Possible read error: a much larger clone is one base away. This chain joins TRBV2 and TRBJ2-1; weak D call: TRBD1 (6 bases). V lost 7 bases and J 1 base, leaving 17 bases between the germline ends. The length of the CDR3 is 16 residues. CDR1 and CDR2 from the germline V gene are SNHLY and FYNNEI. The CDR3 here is CASKGSRGRSYNEQFF. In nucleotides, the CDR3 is TGTGCCAGCAAGGGGAGCAGGGGCAGGTCCTACAATGAGCAGTTCTTC.

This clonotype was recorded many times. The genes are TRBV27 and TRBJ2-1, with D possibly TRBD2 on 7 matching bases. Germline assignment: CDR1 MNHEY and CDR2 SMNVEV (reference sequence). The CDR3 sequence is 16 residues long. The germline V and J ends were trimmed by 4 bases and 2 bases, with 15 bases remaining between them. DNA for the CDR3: TGTGCCAGCAGTTCCCTAGGGGGGGGGCCCTACAATGAGCAGTTCTTC. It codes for CASSSLGGGPYNEQFF.

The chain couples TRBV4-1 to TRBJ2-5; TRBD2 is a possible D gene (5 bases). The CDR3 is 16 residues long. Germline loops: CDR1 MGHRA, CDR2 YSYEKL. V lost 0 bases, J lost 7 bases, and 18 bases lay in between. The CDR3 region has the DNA TGCGCCAGCAGCCAAGAACCGGCGGGCCTTATTCGGACCCAGTACTTC. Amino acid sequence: CASSQEPAGLIRTQYF.

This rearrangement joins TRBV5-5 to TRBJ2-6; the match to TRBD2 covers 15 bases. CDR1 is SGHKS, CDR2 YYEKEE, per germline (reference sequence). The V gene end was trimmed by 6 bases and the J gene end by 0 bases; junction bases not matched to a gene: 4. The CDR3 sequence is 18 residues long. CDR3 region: CASTPGLAGGSGANVLTF. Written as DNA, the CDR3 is TGTGCCAGCACCCCGGGACTAGCGGGAGGCTCTGGGGCCAACGTCCTGACTTTC. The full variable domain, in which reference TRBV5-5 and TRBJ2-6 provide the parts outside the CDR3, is DAGVTQSPTHLIKTRGQQVTLRCSPISGHKSVSWYQQVLGQGPQFIFQYYEKEERGRGNFPDRFSARQFPNYSSELNVNALLLGDSALYLCASTPGLAGGSGANVLTFGAGSRLTVL.

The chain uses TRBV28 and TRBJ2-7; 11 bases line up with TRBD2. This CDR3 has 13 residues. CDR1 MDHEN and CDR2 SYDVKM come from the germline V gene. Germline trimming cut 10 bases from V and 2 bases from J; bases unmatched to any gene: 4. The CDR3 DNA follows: TGTGCCACCACTAGCGGGAGTGCCTACGAGCAGTACTTC. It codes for CATTSGSAYEQYF.

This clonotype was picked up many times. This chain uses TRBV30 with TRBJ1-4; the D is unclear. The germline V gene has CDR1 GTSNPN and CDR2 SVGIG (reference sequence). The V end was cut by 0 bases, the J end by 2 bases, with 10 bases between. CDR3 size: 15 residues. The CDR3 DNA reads TGTGCCTGGAGTGTACGTGGGCGGACTAATGAAAAACTGTTTTTT. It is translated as CAWSVRGRTNEKLFF.